Below, 2 T cell receptor beta chains from the same sample are listed, as sequenced in a study of T cells after yellow fever vaccination. A single record per CDR3 protein comes from TCRdb applying MiXCR to the 5' RACE reads. The sample carries 150,000 to 200,000 distinct CDR3 sequences, 11% recorded once. This specimen consisted of CD8+ T cells sorted from PBMCs, obtained 15 days after the yellow fever booster vaccination. These receptors originate from a man younger than 35 who received the YFV17D yellow fever vaccine.

This clonotype appeared a few times. The chain combines TRBV4-3 with TRBJ2-6; possible D gene TRBD2, 6 bases. The CDR3 consists of 16 residues. Trimming took off 4 bases at V and 2 bases at J, with 12 bases between the two ends. CDR1 is LGHNA and CDR2 is YSLEER in the germline V gene. The CDR3 nucleotides read TGCGCCAGCAGCCCCGTCGGAGGGACTGGGGCCAACGTCCTGACTTTC. This sequence encodes CASSPVGGTGANVLTF.

The chain recombines TRBV12-3 or TRBV12-4 with TRBJ2-3, with D unclear. Trimming pared 0 bases from V and 3 bases from J, leaving 13 bases between. The CDR3 has 16 residues. CDR3 protein: CASSLAGFALTDTQYF. Written as DNA, the CDR3 is TGTGCCAGCAGTTTAGCCGGGTTTGCGTTAACAGATACGCAGTATTTT.